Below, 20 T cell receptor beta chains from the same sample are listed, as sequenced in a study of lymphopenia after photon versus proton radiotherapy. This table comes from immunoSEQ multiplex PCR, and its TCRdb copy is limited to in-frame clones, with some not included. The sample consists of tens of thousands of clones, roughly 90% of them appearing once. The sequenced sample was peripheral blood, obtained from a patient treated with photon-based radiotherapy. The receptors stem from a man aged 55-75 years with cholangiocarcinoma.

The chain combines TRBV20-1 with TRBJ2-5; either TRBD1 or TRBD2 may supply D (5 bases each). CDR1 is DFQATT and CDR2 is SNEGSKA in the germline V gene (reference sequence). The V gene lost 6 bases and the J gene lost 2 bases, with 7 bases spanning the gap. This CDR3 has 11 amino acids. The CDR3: CSAGVQETQYF. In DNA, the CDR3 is TGCAGTGCGGGGGTTCAAGAGACCCAGTACTTC.

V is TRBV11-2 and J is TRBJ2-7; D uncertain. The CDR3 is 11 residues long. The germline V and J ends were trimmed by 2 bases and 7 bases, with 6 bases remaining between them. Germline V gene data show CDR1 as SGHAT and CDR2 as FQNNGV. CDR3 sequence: CASSLNSEQYF. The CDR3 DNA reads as TGTGCCAGCAGCTTAAATAGTGAGCAGTACTTC.

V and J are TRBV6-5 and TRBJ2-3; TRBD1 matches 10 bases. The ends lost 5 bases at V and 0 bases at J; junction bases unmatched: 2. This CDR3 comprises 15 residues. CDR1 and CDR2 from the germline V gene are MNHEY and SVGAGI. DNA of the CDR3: TGTGCCAGCAGTGTGGACAGGGGGAGCACAGATACGCAGTATTTT. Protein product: CASSVDRGSTDTQYF.

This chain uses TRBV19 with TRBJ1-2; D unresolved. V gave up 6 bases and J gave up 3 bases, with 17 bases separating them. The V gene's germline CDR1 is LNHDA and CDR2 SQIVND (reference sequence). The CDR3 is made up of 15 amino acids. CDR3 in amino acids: CASSARPNFDYGYTF. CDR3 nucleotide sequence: TGTGCCAGTAGCGCGAGGCCTAACTTTGACTATGGCTACACCTTC.

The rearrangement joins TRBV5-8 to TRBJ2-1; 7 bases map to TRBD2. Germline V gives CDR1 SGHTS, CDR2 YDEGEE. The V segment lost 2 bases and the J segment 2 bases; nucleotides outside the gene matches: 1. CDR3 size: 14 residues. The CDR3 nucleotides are TGTGCCAGCAGCTTCGGACTAGCCTACAATGAGCAGTTCTTC. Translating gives CASSFGLAYNEQFF.

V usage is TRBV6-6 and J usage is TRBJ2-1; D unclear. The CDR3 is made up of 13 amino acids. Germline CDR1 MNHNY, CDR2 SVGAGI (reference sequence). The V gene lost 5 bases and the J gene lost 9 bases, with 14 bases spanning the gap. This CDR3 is CASSPPFVGEQFF. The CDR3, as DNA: TGTGCCAGCAGTCCTCCGTTTGTGGGTGAGCAGTTCTTC.

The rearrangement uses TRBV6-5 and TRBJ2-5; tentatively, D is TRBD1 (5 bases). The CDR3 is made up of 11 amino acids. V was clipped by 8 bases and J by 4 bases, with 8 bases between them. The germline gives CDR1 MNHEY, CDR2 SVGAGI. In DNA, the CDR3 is TGTGCCAGCTCAGGGCTAGAGACCCAGTACTTC. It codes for CASSGLETQYF.

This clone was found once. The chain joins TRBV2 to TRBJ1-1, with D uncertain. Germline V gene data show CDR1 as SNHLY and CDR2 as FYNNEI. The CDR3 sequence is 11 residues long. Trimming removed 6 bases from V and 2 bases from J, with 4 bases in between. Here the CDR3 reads CASSQNTEAFF. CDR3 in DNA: TGTGCCAGCAGCCAAAACACTGAAGCTTTCTTT.

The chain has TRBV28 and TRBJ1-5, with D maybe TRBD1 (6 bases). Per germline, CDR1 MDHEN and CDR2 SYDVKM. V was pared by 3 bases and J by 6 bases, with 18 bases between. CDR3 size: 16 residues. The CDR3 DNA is TGTGCCAGCAGTTTGGGCAGTCAGGGGCAGGTTCAGCCCCAGCATTTT. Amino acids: CASSLGSQGQVQPQHF.

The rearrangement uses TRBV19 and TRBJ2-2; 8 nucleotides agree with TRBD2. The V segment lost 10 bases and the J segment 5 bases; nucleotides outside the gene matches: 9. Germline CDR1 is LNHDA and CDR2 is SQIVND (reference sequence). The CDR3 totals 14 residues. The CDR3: CAIRGGPRTGELFF. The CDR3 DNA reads TGTGCCATACGGGGGGGCCCAAGGACCGGGGAGCTGTTTTTT.

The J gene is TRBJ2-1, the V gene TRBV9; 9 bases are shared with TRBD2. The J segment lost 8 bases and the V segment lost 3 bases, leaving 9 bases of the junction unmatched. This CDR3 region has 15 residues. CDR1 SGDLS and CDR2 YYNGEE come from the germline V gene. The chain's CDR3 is CASSARSGGSDEQFF. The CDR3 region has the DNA TGTGCCAGCAGCGCGCGTAGCGGGGGAAGCGATGAGCAGTTCTTC. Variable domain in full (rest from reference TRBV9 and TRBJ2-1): DSGVTQTPKHLITATGQRVTLRCSPRSGDLSVYWYQQSLDQGLQFLIQYYNGEERAKGNILERFSAQQFPDLHSELNLSSLELGDSALYFCASSARSGGSDEQFFGPGTRLTVL.

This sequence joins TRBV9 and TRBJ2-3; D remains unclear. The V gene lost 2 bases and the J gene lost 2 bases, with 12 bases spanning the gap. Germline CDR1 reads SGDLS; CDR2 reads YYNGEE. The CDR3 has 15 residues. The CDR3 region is CASSVAPPFTDTQYF. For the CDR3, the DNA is TGTGCCAGCAGCGTTGCCCCACCTTTCACAGATACGCAGTATTTT.

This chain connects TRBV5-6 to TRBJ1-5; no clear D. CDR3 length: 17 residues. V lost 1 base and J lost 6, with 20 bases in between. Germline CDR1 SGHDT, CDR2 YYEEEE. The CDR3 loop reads CASSLRSGIVTTQPQHF. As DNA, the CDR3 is TGTGCCAGCAGCTTGAGGAGCGGGATCGTTACTACTCAGCCCCAGCATTTT.

The CDR3 coding sequence is TGTGCCAGCAGTTTCTCAGCGGGACAGGGGACCTACGAGCAGTACTTC. Its translation is CASSFSAGQGTYEQYF. The rearrangement joins TRBV28 to TRBJ2-7, with 10 bases matching TRBD1. The germline V gene has CDR1 MDHEN and CDR2 SYDVKM. This CDR3 has 16 residues. Trimming cost V 3 bases and J 2 bases; bases outside gene matches: 7.

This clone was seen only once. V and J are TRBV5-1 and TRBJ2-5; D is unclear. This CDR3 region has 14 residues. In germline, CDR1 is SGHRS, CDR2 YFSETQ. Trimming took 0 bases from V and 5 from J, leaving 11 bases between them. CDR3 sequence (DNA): TGCGCCAGCAGCTTGGACTTGGGTGGGGAGACCCAGTACTTC. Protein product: CASSLDLGGETQYF.

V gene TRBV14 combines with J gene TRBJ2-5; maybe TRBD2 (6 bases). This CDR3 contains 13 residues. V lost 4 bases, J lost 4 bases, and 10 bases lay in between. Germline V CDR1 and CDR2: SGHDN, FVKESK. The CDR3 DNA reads TGTGCCAGCAGCCTCATGGGGGGAGAGACCCAGTACTTC. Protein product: CASSLMGGETQYF.

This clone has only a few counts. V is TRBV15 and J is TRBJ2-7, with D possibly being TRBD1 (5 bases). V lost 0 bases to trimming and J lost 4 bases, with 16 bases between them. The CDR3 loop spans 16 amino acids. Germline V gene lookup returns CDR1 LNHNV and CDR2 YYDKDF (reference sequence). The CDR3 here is CATSRDLGLLNYEQYF. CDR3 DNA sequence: TGTGCCACCAGCAGAGATTTGGGGCTTCTGAATTACGAGCAGTACTTC.

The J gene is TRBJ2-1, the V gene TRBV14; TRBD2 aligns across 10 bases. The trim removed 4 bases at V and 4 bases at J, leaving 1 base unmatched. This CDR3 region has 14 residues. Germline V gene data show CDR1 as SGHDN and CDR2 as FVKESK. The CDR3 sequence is CASSRTSGYNEQFF. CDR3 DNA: TGTGCCAGCAGCCGGACTAGCGGTTACAATGAGCAGTTCTTC.

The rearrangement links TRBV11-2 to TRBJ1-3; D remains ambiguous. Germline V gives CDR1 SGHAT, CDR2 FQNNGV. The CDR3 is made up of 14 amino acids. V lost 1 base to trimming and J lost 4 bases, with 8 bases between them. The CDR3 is CASSLALAGNTIYF. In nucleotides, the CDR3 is TGTGCCAGCAGCTTAGCTCTGGCGGGAAACACCATATATTTT.

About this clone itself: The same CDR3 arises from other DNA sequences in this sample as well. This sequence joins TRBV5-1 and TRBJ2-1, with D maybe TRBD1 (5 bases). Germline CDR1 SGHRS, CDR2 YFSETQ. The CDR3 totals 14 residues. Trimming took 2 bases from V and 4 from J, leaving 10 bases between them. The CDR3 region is CASSLGQGYNEQFF. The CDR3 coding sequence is TGCGCCAGCAGCTTAGGGCAGGGTTACAATGAGCAGTTCTTC.